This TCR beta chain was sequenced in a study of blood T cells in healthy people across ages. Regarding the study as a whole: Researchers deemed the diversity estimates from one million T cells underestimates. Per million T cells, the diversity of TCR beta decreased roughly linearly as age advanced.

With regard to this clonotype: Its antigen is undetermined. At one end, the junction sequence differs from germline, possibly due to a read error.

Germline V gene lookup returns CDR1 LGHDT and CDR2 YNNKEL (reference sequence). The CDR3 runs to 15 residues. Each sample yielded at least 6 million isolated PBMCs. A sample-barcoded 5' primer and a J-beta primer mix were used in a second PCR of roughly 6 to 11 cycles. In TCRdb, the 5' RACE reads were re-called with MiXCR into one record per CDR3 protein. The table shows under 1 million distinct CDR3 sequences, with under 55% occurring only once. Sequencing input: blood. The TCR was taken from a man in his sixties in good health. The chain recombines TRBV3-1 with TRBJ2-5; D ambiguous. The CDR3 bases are TGTGCCCGCAGCCAAGATAGAAGGTTCAAAGAGACCCAGTACTTC. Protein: CARSQDRRFKETQYF.